The present entry profiles one T cell receptor (delta chain) with its context. TCRdb re-called the reads using CATT. Of more than 7,000 delta-chain clones detected, about 23% appear once; the ten largest clones hold about 4.2%. The germline CDR1 and CDR2 sequences are GEAIGNYY and EKD. There are 19 residues in the CDR3. The V and J ends lost 0 bases and 0 bases respectively, with 14 bases between them. These data are taken from a study of gamma-delta chains in newborns, infants, children. On the study more broadly: Polyclonal expansion of innate γδ T cells after birth follows microbial exposure.

Sequencing was done on a sample of blood. The source of this sequence is a child who was a newborn, infant or young child, either healthy, febrile or measles-vaccinated (not recorded which). The chain is built from TRDV2 and TRDJ3; D gene unclear. The CDR3 nucleotides read TGTGCCTGTGACACCGCGGATGGGACGAGCTCCTGGGACACCCGACAGATGTTTTTC. This gives the protein CACDTADGTSSWDTRQMFF.